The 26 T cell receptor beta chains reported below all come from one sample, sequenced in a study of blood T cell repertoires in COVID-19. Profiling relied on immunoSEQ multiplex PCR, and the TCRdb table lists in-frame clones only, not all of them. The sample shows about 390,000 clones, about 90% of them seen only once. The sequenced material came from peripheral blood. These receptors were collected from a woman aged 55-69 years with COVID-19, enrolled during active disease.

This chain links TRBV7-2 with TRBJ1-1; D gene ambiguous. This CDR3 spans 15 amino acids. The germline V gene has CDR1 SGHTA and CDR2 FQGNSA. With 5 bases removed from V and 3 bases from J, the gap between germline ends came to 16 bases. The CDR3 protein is CASSPDQGRDTEAFF. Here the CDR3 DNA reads TGTGCCAGCAGCCCAGATCAAGGGCGGGACACTGAAGCTTTCTTT.

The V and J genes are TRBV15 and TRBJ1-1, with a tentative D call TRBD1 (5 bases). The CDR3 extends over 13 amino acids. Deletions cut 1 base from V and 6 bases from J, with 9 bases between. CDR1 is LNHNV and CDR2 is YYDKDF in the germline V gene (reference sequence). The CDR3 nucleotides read TGTGCCACCAGCAGAGCGGCGGGGGCTGAAGCTTTCTTT. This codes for CATSRAAGAEAFF.

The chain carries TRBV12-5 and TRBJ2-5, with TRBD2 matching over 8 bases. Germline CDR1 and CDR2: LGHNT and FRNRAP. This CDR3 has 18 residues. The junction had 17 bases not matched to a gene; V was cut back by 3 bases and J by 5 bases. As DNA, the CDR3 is TGTGCTAGTGGTTTCGGCGCGGGGCGGGGGGCCCTAACGGAGACCCAGTACTTC. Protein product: CASGFGAGRGALTETQYF.

This CDR3 is CASSASGEQPQHF. The CDR3 nucleotides read TGTGCCAGCAGTGCCTCGGGGGAACAGCCCCAGCATTTT. The J gene is TRBJ1-5, the V gene TRBV12-3 or TRBV12-4; D possibly corresponds to TRBD1 (5 bases). CDR3 length equals 13 residues. Trimming stripped 5 bases from V and 7 bases from J, with 12 bases between.

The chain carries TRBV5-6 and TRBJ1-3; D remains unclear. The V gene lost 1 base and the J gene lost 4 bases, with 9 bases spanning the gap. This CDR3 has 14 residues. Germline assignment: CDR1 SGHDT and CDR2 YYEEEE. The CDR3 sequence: CASSLRGVGNTIYF. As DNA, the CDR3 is TGTGCCAGCAGCTTGCGGGGTGTCGGAAACACCATATATTTT.

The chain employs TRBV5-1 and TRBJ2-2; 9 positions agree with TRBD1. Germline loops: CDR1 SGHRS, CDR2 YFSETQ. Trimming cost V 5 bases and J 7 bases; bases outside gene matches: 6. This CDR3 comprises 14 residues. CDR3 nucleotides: TGCGCCAGCAGGGATCCGGGACAGGGCGGGGAGCTGTTTTTT. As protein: CASRDPGQGGELFF. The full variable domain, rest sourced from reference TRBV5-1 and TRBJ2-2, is KAGVTQTPRYLIKTRGQQVTLSCSPISGHRSVSWYQQTPGQGLQFLFEYFSETQRNKGNFPGRFSGRQFSNSRSEMNVSTLELGDSALYLCASRDPGQGGELFFGEGSRLTVL.

The CDR3 DNA reads TGTGCCAGCAGCCAGGATGGACAGACCTATGGCTACACCTTC. The encoded protein is CASSQDGQTYGYTF. J is TRBJ1-2 and V is TRBV3-1 (or the pseudogene TRBV3-2); D may be TRBD1 (6 bases). This CDR3 has 14 amino acids. Germline-derived CDR1 and CDR2 are LGHDT and YNNKEL (reference sequence). Trimming took 3 bases from V and 4 from J, leaving 12 bases between them.

This chain's CDR3 is CASSQANQPQHF. The CDR3 coding sequence is TGTGCCAGCAGTCAGGCAAATCAGCCCCAGCATTTT. The chain has TRBV6-5 and TRBJ1-5; D ambiguous. With 5 bases removed from V and 4 bases from J, the gap between germline ends came to 6 bases. There are 12 residues in the CDR3. The germline CDR1 and CDR2 sequences are MNHEY and SVGAGI.

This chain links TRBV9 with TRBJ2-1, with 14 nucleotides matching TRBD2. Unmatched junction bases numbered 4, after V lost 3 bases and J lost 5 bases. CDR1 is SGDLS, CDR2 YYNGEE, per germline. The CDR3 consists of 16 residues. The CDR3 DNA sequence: TGTGCCAGCAGCGAGACTAGCGGGGGGGGCCACAATGAGCAGTTCTTC. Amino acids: CASSETSGGGHNEQFF.

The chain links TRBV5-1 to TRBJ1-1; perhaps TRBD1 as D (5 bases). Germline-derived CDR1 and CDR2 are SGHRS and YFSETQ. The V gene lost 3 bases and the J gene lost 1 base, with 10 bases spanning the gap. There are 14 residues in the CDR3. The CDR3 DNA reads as TGCGCCAGCAGCTACACAGGACCGAACACTGAAGCTTTCTTT. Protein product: CASSYTGPNTEAFF. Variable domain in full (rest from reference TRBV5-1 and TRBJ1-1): KAGVTQTPRYLIKTRGQQVTLSCSPISGHRSVSWYQQTPGQGLQFLFEYFSETQRNKGNFPGRFSGRQFSNSRSEMNVSTLELGDSALYLCASSYTGPNTEAFFGQGTRLTVV.

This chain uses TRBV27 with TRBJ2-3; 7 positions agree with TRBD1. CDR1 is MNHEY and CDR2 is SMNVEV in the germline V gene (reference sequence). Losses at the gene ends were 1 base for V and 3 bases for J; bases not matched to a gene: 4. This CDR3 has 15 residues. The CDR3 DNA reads TGTGCCAGCAGTTTATTGGGCAGGGGGACAGATACGCAGTATTTT. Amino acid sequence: CASSLLGRGTDTQYF.

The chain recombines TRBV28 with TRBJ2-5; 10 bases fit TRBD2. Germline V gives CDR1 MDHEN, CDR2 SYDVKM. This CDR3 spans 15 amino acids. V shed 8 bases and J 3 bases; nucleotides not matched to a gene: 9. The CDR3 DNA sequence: TGTGCCAGCTTTCCGGTAAGCGGGGGGGAAGAGACCCAGTACTTC. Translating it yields CASFPVSGGEETQYF.

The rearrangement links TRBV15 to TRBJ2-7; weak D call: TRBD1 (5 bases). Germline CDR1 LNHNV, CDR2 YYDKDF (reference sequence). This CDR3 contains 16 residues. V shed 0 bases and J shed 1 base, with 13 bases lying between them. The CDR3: CATSREQAAWSYEQYF. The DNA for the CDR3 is TGTGCCACCAGCAGAGAACAGGCGGCTTGGTCCTACGAGCAGTACTTC.

CDR3 in amino acids: CACSRGYTEAFF. The CDR3 DNA reads as TGTGCCTGTTCGCGGGGGTACACTGAAGCTTTCTTT. J is TRBJ1-1 and V is TRBV30; TRBD1 might be the D (5 bases). The germline V gene has CDR1 GTSNPN and CDR2 SVGIG (reference sequence). The V gene lost 6 bases and the J gene lost 3 bases, with 11 bases spanning the gap. The CDR3 runs to 12 residues.

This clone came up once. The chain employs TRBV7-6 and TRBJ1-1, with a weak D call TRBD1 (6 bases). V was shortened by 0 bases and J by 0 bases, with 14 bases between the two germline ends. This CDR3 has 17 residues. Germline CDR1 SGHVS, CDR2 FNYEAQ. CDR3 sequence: CASSLAIGGRVNTEAFF. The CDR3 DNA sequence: TGTGCCAGCAGCTTAGCGATTGGGGGCCGGGTGAACACTGAAGCTTTCTTT.

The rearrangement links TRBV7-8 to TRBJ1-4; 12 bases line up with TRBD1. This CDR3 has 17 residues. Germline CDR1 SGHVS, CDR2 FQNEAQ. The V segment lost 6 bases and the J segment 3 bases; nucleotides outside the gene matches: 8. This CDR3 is CASSPPGTGGPNEKLFF. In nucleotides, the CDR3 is TGTGCCAGCAGTCCCCCCGGGACAGGGGGCCCTAATGAAAAACTGTTTTTT.

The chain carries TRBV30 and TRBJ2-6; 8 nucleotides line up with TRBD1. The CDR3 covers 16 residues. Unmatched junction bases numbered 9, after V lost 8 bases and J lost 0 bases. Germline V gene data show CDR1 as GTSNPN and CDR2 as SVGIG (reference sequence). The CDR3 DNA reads TGTGCCAGACTCTGGACAGGGCCCTCTGGGGCCAACGTCCTGACTTTC. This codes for CARLWTGPSGANVLTF. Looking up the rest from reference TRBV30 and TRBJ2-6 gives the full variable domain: SQTIHQWPATLVQPVGSPLSLECTVEGTSNPNLYWYRQAAGRGLQLLFYSVGIGQISSEVPQNLSASRPQDRQFILSSKKLLLSDSGFYLCARLWTGPSGANVLTFGAGSRLTVL.

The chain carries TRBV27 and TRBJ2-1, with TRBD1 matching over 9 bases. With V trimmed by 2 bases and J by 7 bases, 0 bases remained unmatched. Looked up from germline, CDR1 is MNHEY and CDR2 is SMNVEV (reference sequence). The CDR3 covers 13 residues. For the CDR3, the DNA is TGTGCCAGCAGTTTAGGGACAGGGAATGAGCAGTTCTTC. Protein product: CASSLGTGNEQFF.

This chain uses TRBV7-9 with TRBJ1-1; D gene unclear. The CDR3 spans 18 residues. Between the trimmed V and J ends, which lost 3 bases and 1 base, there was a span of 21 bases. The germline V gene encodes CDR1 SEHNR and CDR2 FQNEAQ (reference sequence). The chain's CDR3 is CASSFGGETTRGNTEAFF. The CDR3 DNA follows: TGTGCCAGCAGCTTTGGTGGGGAAACTACCCGGGGGAACACTGAAGCTTTCTTT. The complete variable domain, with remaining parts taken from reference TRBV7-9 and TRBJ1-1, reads DTGVSQNPRHKITKRGQNVTFRCDPISEHNRLYWYRQTLGQGPEFLTYFQNEAQLEKSRLLSDRFSAERPKGSFSTLEIQRTEQGDSAMYLCASSFGGETTRGNTEAFFGQGTRLTVV.

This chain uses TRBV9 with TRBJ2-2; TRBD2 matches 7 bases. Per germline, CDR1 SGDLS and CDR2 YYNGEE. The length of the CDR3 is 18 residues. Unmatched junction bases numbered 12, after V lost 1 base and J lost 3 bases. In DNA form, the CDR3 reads TGTGCCAGCAGCGTATCGACTCCGGTCGGGGGGTACACCGGGGAGCTGTTTTTT. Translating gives CASSVSTPVGGYTGELFF.

The CDR3 sequence: CASSRQGRSPGELFF. CDR3 nucleotide sequence: TGTGCCAGCAGCCGACAGGGAAGGTCACCCGGGGAGCTGTTTTTT. The chain has TRBV11-2 and TRBJ2-2; 7 nucleotides line up with TRBD1. Germline V CDR1 and CDR2: SGHAT, FQNNGV. There are 15 residues in the CDR3. After removal of 5 bases from V and 6 bases from J, the junction contained 9 bases not matched to a gene.

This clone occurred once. The CDR3 DNA reads TGTGCCAGCAGCCCCCGTGAGGGTTCCACCGGGGAGCTGTTTTTT. This encodes CASSPREGSTGELFF. The chain has TRBV5-4 and TRBJ2-2, with D possibly being TRBD2 (5 bases). In germline, CDR1 is SGHNT, CDR2 YYREEE (reference sequence). CDR3 length: 15 residues. With 4 bases removed from V and 4 bases from J, the gap between germline ends came to 14 bases.

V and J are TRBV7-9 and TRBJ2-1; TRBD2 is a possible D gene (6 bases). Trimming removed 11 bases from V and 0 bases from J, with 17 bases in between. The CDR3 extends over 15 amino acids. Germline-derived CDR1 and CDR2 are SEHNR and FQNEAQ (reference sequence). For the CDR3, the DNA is TGTGCCTGGGAGGATACAGCCAGCTCCTACAATGAGCAGTTCTTC. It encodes CAWEDTASSYNEQFF.

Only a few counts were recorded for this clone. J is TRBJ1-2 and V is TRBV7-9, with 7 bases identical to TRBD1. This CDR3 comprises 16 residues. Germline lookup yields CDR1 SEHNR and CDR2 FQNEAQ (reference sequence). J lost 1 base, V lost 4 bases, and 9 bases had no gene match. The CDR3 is CASSSGGQAFNYGYTF. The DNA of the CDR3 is TGTGCCAGCAGCTCAGGAGGACAGGCCTTTAACTATGGCTACACCTTC.

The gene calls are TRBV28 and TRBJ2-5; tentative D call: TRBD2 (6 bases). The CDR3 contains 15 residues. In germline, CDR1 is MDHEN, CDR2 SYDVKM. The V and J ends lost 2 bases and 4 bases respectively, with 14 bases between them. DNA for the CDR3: TGTGCCAGCAGTTTAAAGGGCTTGGGAGGAGAGACCCAGTACTTC. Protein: CASSLKGLGGETQYF. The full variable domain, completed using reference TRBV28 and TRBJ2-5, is DVKVTQSSRYLVKRTGEKVFLECVQDMDHENMFWYRQDPGLGLRLIYFSYDVKMKEKGDIPEGYSVSREKKERFSLILESASTNQTSMYLCASSLKGLGGETQYFGPGTRLLVL.

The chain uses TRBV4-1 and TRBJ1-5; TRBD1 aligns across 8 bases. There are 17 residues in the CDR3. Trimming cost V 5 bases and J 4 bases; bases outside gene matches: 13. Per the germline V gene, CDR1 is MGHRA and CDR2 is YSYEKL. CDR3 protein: CASSTDRARRLNQPQHF. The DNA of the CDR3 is TGCGCCAGCAGCACGGACAGGGCGAGACGACTAAATCAGCCCCAGCATTTT.